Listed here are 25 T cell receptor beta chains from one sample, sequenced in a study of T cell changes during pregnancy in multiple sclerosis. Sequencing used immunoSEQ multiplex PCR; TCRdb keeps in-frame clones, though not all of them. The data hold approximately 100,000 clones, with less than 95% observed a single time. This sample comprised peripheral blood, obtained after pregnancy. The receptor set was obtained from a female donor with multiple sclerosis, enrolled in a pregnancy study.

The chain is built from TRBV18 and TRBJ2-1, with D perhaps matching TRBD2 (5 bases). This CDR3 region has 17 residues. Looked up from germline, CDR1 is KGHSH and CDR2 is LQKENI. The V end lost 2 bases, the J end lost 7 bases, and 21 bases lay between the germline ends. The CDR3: CASSPSLAFEAENEQFF. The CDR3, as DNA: TGTGCCAGCTCACCATCTTTGGCCTTCGAAGCGGAGAATGAGCAGTTCTTC.

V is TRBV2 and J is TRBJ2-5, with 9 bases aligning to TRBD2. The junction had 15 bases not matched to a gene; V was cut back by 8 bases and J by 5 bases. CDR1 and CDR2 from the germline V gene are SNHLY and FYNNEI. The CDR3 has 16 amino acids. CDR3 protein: CASSYRGLAIQETQYF. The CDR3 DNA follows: TGTGCCAGCTCCTACCGGGGACTAGCAATCCAGGAGACCCAGTACTTC.

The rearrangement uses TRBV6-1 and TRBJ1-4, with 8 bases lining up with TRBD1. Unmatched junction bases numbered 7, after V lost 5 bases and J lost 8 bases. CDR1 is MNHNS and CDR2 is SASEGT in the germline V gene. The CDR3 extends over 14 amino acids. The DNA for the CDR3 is TGTGCCAGCAGTTTTGACAGGGGAAGGGAAAAACTGTTTTTT. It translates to CASSFDRGREKLFF.

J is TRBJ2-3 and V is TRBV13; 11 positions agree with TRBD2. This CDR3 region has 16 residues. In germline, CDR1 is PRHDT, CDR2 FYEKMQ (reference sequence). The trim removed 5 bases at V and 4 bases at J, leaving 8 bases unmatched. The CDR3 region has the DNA TGTGCCAGCAGCCAGACTAGCGGGGTAGGGGCAGATACGCAGTATTTT. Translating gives CASSQTSGVGADTQYF. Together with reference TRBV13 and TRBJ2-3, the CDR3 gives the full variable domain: AAGVIQSPRHLIKEKRETATLKCYPIPRHDTVYWYQQGPGQDPQFLISFYEKMQSDKGSIPDRFSAQQFSDYHSELNMSSLELGDSALYFCASSQTSGVGADTQYFGPGTRLTVL.

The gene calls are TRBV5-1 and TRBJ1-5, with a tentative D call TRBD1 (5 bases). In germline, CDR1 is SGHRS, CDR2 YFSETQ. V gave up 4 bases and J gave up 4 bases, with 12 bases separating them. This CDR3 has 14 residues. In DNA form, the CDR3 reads TGCGCCAGCAGCCAGGGCGGGGCAAATCAGCCCCAGCATTTT. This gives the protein CASSQGGANQPQHF.

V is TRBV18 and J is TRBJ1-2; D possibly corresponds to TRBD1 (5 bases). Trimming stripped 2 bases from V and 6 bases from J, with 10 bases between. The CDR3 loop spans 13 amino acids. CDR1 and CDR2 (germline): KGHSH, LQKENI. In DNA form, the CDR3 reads TGTGCCAGCTCACCAACCAGGGTAAATGGCTACACCTTC. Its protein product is CASSPTRVNGYTF. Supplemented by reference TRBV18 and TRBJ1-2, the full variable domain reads NAGVMQNPRHLVRRRGQEARLRCSPMKGHSHVYWYRQLPEEGLKFMVYLQKENIIDESGMPKERFSAEFPKEGPSILRIQQVVRGDSAAYFCASSPTRVNGYTFGSGTRLTVV.

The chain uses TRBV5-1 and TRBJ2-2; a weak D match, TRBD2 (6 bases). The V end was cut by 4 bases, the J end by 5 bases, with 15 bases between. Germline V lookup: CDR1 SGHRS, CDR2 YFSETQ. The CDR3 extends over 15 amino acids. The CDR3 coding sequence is TGCGCCAGCAGCATGGGGGACTTATTTACCGGGGAGCTGTTTTTT. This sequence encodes CASSMGDLFTGELFF.

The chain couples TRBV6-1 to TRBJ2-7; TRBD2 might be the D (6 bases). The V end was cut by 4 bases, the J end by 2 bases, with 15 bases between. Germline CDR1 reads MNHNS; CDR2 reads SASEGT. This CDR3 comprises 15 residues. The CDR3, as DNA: TGTGCCAGCAGTGCCGGTAGCGGAGGTGCCTACGAGCAGTACTTC. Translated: CASSAGSGGAYEQYF.

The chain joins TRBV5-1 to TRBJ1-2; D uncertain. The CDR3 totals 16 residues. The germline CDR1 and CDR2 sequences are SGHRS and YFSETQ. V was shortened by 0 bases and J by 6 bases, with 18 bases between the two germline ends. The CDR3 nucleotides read TGCGCCAGCAGCTTGGGGCCAGGAGGAGGTGTTGATGGCTACACCTTC. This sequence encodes CASSLGPGGGVDGYTF.

CDR3 coding DNA: TGCGCCAGCAGCCAAGATTCGGCCGGACAGGGGGTCTATGGCTACACCTTC. This encodes CASSQDSAGQGVYGYTF. The J gene is TRBJ1-2, the V gene TRBV4-1; 10 bases fit TRBD1. Germline CDR1 is MGHRA and CDR2 is YSYEKL. V gave up 0 bases and J gave up 4 bases; unmatched junction bases: 8. The CDR3 consists of 17 residues.

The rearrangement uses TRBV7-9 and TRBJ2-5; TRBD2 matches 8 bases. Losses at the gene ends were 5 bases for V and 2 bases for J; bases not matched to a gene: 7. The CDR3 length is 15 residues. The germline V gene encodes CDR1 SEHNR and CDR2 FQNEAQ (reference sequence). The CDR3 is CASSLPAGAQETQYF. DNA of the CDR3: TGTGCCAGCAGCCTGCCAGCGGGGGCACAAGAGACCCAGTACTTC.

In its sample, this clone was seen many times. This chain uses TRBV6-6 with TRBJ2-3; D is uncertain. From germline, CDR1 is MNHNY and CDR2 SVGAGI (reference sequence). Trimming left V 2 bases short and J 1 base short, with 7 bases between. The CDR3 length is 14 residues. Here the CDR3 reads CASSYVEGTDTQYF. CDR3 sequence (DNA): TGTGCCAGCAGTTACGTTGAGGGCACAGATACGCAGTATTTT.

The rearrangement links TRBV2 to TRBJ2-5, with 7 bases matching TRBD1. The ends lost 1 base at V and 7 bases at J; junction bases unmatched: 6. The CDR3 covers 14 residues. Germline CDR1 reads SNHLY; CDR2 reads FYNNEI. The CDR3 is CASSEERSGGTQYF. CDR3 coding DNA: TGTGCCAGCAGTGAAGAGCGGTCAGGGGGGACCCAGTACTTC.

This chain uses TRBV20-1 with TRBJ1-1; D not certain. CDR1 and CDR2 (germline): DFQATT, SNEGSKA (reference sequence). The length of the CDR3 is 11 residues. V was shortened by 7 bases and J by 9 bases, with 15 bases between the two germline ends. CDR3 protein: CSGRPRVKAFF. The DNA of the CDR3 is TGCAGTGGGCGGCCCCGGGTGAAAGCTTTCTTT.

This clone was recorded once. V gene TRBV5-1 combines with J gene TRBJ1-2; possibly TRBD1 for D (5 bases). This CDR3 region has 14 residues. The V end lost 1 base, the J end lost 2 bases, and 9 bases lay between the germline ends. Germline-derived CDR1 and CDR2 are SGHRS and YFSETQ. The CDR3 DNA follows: TGCGCCAGCAGCTTGAGCGGGGACAACTATGGCTACACCTTC. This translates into CASSLSGDNYGYTF.

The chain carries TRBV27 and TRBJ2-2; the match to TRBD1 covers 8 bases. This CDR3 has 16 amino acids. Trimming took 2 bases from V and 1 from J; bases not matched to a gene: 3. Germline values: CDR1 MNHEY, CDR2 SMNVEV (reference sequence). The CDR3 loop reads CASSLQDRVNTGELFF. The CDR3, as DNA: TGTGCCAGCAGTTTACAGGACAGGGTGAACACCGGGGAGCTGTTTTTT.

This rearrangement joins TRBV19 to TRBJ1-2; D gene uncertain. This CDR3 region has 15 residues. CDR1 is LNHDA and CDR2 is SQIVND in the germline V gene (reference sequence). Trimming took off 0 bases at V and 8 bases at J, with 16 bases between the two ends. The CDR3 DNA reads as TGTGCCAGTAGTATAGACCCGTCCTCAGGAGGGGGCTACACCTTC. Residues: CASSIDPSSGGGYTF.

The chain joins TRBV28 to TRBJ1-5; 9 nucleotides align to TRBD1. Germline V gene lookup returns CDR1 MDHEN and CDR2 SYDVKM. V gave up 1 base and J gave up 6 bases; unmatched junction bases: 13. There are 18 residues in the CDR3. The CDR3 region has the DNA TGTGCCAGCAGTTTATTGGGATTAAACAGGGGGCTTGGTCAGCCCCAGCATTTT. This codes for CASSLLGLNRGLGQPQHF.

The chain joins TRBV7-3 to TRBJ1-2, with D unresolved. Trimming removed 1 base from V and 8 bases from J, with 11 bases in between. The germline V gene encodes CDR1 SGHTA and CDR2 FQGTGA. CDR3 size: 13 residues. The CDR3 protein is CASSLNSGRGYTF. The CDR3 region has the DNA TGTGCCAGCAGCTTAAATAGCGGACGAGGCTACACCTTC. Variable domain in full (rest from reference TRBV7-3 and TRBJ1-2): GAGVSQTPSNKVTEKGKYVELRCDPISGHTALYWYRQSLGQGPEFLIYFQGTGAADDSGLPNDRFFAVRPEGSVSTLKIQRTERGDSAVYLCASSLNSGRGYTFGSGTRLTVV.

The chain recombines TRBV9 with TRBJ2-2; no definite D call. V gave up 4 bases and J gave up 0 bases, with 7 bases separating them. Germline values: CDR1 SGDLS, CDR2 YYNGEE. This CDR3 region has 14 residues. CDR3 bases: TGTGCCAGCAGCACTCGCTCGAACACCGGGGAGCTGTTTTTT. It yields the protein CASSTRSNTGELFF.

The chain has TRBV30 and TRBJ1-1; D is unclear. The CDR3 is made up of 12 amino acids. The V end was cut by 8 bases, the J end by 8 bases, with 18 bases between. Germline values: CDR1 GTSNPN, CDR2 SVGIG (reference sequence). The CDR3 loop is CAAHTSGEEAFF. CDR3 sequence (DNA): TGTGCCGCGCACACCAGCGGGGAGGAAGCTTTCTTT.

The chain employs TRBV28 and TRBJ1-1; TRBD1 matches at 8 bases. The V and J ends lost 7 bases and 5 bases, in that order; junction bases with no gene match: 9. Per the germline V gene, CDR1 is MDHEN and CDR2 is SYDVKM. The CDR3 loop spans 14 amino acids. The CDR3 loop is CASIPTGARTEAFF. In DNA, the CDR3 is TGTGCCAGCATTCCGACAGGGGCGAGGACTGAAGCTTTCTTT. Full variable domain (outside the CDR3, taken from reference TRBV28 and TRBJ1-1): DVKVTQSSRYLVKRTGEKVFLECVQDMDHENMFWYRQDPGLGLRLIYFSYDVKMKEKGDIPEGYSVSREKKERFSLILESASTNQTSMYLCASIPTGARTEAFFGQGTRLTVV.

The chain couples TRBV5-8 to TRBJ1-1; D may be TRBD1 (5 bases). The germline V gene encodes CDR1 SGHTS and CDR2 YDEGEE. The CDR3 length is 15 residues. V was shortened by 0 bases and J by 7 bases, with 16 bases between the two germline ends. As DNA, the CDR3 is TGTGCCAGCAGCTTGGGAGTGTTAGTGACAGTTGAAGCTTTCTTT. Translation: CASSLGVLVTVEAFF.

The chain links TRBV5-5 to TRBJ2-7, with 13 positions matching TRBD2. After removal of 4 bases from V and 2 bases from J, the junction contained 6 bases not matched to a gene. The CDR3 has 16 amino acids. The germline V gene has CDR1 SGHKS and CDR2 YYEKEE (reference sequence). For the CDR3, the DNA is TGTGCCAGCAGCATGGGACTAGCGGGACGGACCTACGAGCAGTACTTC. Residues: CASSMGLAGRTYEQYF.

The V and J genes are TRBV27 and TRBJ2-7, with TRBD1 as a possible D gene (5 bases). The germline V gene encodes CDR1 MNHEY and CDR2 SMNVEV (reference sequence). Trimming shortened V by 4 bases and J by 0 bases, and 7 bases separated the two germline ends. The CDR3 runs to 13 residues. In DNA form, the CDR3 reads TGTGCCAGCAGTTCGGACAACTCCTACGAGCAGTACTTC. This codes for CASSSDNSYEQYF.